This entry concerns a single TCR beta chain. Its antigen is not known. PCR amplification relied on 60 Vbeta primers (plus 13 Jbeta primers). Clones were read by immunoSEQ multiplex PCR, and TCRdb kept only the in-frame ones, dropping some. The sample includes 150,000 to 200,000 clones, around 84% of them seen just once. The sample is drawn from a study of cytomegalovirus exposure and HLA in healthy donors. Study background: Among around 180 million T cells, an earlier analysis found roughly 110 million unique TCR beta sequences.

Findings of the study overall: It emerged from a later analysis that several of the most significant clusters appeared to be linked to common viral pathogens. Most TCR beta V segments were productive about 90% or about 30% of the time in an earlier analysis. Associated with cytomegalovirus, according to the listing, were around 160 TCR beta chains.

Germline CDR1 reads LGHNA; CDR2 reads YSLEER. This CDR3 region has 15 residues. Unmatched junction bases numbered 10, after V lost 4 bases and J lost 4 bases. The sequencing input was PBMCs. This receptor was taken from a young man in good health and CMV-seropositive. The V call is TRBV4-3, the J call TRBJ2-7; TRBD2 matches at 7 bases. DNA for the CDR3: TGCGCCAGCAGCCGAGAAAGGGAGGGGCCTTACGAGCAGTACTTC. Translated: CASSREREGPYEQYF.